The 28 T cell receptor beta chains in this list originate from one sample, sequenced in a study of OX40 agonist ivuxolimab in advanced cancers. The method was the immunoSEQ multiplex PCR assay. Imported from immuneACCESS, the table was reduced by TCRdb to in-frame sequences with V and J called. These copies leave out some clones; in studies compared against another copy, an unresolved V gene accounts for under half, and the cause of the remainder is not known. This sample gives around 80,000 clones in total; approximately 84% of them show up just once. Clones ranked in the top ten supply less than 9.5% of the sample. The specimen was CD4+ or CD8+ T cells sorted from blood, collected in a trial of the OX40 agonist ivuxolimab. These TCRs come from an adult with an advanced solid tumor such as melanoma, head and neck, liver or kidney cancer.

V and J are TRBV5-1 and TRBJ2-3, with 14 bases lining up with TRBD2. Germline V gene sequence: CDR1 SGHRS, CDR2 YFSETQ. J gave up 3 bases and V 1 base, and 7 bases lay outside the gene matches. The CDR3 is 18 residues long. The chain's CDR3 is CASSLYGTSGRGTDTQYF. CDR3 in DNA: TGCGCCAGCAGCTTGTATGGGACTAGCGGGAGAGGGACAGATACGCAGTATTTT.

The V and J genes are TRBV6-6 and TRBJ1-2; D unclear. The V gene's germline CDR1 is MNHNY and CDR2 SVGAGI (reference sequence). The CDR3 sequence is 15 residues long. V lost 0 bases and J lost 9, with 17 bases in between. This CDR3 reads CASSYSKAEPESYTF. The DNA for the CDR3 is TGTGCCAGCAGTTACTCGAAAGCAGAGCCGGAAAGCTACACCTTC.

This clone has just one count. The chain couples TRBV18 to TRBJ1-1; D unresolved. CDR1 and CDR2 (germline): KGHSH, LQKENI. This CDR3 region has 16 residues. V lost 6 bases to trimming and J lost 0 bases, with 17 bases between them. The CDR3 sequence: CASSRRTERLNTEAFF. The CDR3 DNA reads as TGTGCCAGCTCCCGGCGGACGGAGCGACTGAACACTGAAGCTTTCTTT.

This chain uses TRBV27 with TRBJ1-2; a weak D match, TRBD1 (5 bases). V shed 6 bases and J shed 6 bases, with 17 bases lying between them. The CDR3 length is 14 residues. The germline CDR1 and CDR2 sequences are MNHEY and SMNVEV (reference sequence). The CDR3 nucleotides are TGTGCCAGCAGACGGATCCAGGGTGATCATGGCTACACCTTC. It is translated as CASRRIQGDHGYTF.

This chain joins TRBV19 and TRBJ2-6; D possibly matches TRBD1 or TRBD2 (5 bases each). This CDR3 contains 19 residues. The germline gives CDR1 LNHDA, CDR2 SQIVND (reference sequence). The germline V and J ends were trimmed by 5 bases and 0 bases, with 20 bases remaining between them. The CDR3 spells CASSQREGRPISGANVLTF. CDR3 in DNA: TGTGCCAGTAGTCAACGAGAGGGACGGCCTATCTCTGGGGCCAACGTCCTGACTTTC.

This chain joins TRBV11-3 and TRBJ2-2; D is undetermined. The germline V gene encodes CDR1 SGHNT and CDR2 YENEEA. Trimming stripped 5 bases from V and 3 bases from J, with 13 bases between. The CDR3 is 15 residues long. The CDR3 coding sequence is TGTGCCAGCAGCCCCACCTATGATTACACCGGGGAGCTGTTTTTT. This codes for CASSPTYDYTGELFF.

V usage is TRBV27 and J usage is TRBJ2-3, with 9 bases lining up with TRBD1. The germline gives CDR1 MNHEY, CDR2 SMNVEV (reference sequence). J was trimmed by 5 bases and V by 5 bases; bases with no gene match: 5. This CDR3 spans 14 amino acids. CDR3 protein: CASSIQGAGDTQYF. The CDR3 coding sequence is TGTGCCAGCAGTATACAGGGGGCTGGAGATACGCAGTATTTT.

The J gene is TRBJ2-5, the V gene TRBV5-4, with D tentatively TRBD1 (6 bases). The CDR3 runs 16 residues. Trimming pared 4 bases from V and 5 bases from J, leaving 21 bases between. CDR1 and CDR2 from the germline V gene are SGHNT and YYREEE (reference sequence). The CDR3 sequence: CASSRRGTRGKETQYF. The CDR3 DNA is TGTGCCAGCAGCCGGCGAGGGACAAGGGGGAAGGAGACCCAGTACTTC.

CDR3 nucleotide sequence: TGTGCCTGGAGTCCGGGGGCCTCTGGAAACACCATATATTTT. It translates to CAWSPGASGNTIYF. The chain is built from TRBV30 and TRBJ1-3, with D possibly TRBD1 on 6 matching bases. The CDR3 consists of 14 residues. The germline CDR1 and CDR2 sequences are GTSNPN and SVGIG (reference sequence). Trimming removed 2 bases from V and 0 bases from J, with 8 bases in between. Filled out from reference TRBV30 and TRBJ1-3, the complete variable domain reads SQTIHQWPATLVQPVGSPLSLECTVEGTSNPNLYWYRQAAGRGLQLLFYSVGIGQISSEVPQNLSASRPQDRQFILSSKKLLLSDSGFYLCAWSPGASGNTIYFGEGSWLTVV.

The rearrangement uses TRBV5-1 and TRBJ2-7; 7 bases are shared with TRBD1. The trim removed 7 bases at V and 1 base at J, leaving 5 bases unmatched. The germline V gene has CDR1 SGHRS and CDR2 YFSETQ. This CDR3 spans 13 amino acids. The CDR3 sequence: CASGQADSYEQYF. The CDR3 DNA reads TGCGCCAGCGGACAGGCCGATTCCTACGAGCAGTACTTC.

This clone showed up just a few times. The chain links TRBV10-2 to TRBJ2-1, with no clear D. The CDR3 totals 12 residues. The germline V and J ends were trimmed by 4 bases and 5 bases, with 6 bases remaining between them. Germline V lookup: CDR1 WSHSY, CDR2 SAAADI. DNA for the CDR3: TGCGCCAGCAGTGCATATAACAATGAGCAGTTCTTC. It specifies CASSAYNNEQFF.

The chain employs TRBV5-6 and TRBJ1-1; D gene unclear. Trimming shortened V by 4 bases and J by 4 bases, and 11 bases separated the two germline ends. This CDR3 comprises 13 residues. Germline loops: CDR1 SGHDT, CDR2 YYEEEE. Here the CDR3 DNA reads TGTGCCAGCAGCCAAGGTTTTGCCACTGAAGCTTTCTTT. Protein: CASSQGFATEAFF.

This chain joins TRBV5-1 and TRBJ2-7, with TRBD2 identical over 7 bases. The CDR3 consists of 19 residues. Germline V CDR1 and CDR2: SGHRS, YFSETQ. Trimming removed 2 bases from V and 3 bases from J; junction bases left unmatched: 20. This chain's CDR3 is CASSLSLSGGSPTHYEQYF. The CDR3 DNA is TGCGCCAGCAGCTTATCTCTCAGTGGCGGGAGCCCAACTCACTACGAGCAGTACTTC.

CDR3 bases: TGCGCCAGCAGTGAGTATAGGCAGACTTACGAGCAGTACTTC. Protein: CASSEYRQTYEQYF. The chain links TRBV10-2 to TRBJ2-7; D is unclear. V lost 1 base to trimming and J lost 4 bases, with 11 bases between them. The length of the CDR3 is 14 residues. CDR1 is WSHSY, CDR2 SAAADI, per germline.

This clone was observed a few times. This chain connects TRBV7-9 to TRBJ1-2; D unresolved. Trimming cost V 8 bases and J 7 bases, with 17 bases left between them. The CDR3 has 13 amino acids. The V gene's germline CDR1 is SEHNR and CDR2 FQNEAQ (reference sequence). The chain's CDR3 is CASGRFGLTGYTF. The CDR3 coding sequence is TGTGCCAGCGGTCGGTTTGGACTGACTGGCTACACCTTC.

The chain joins TRBV7-8 to TRBJ2-2; 9 bases fit TRBD1. The CDR3 is 15 amino acids. Germline-derived CDR1 and CDR2 are SGHVS and FQNEAQ. Trimming took 5 bases from V and 5 from J; bases not matched to a gene: 6. The CDR3, as DNA: TGTGCCAGCAGCCTCAGGGACAGGGCGACCGGGGAGCTGTTTTTT. It translates to CASSLRDRATGELFF. The full variable domain, completed using reference TRBV7-8 and TRBJ2-2, is GAGVSQSPRYKVAKRGQDVALRCDPISGHVSLFWYQQALGQGPEFLTYFQNEAQLDKSGLPSDRFFAERPEGSVSTLKIQRTQQEDSAVYLCASSLRDRATGELFFGEGSRLTVL.

The V call is TRBV12-5, the J call TRBJ2-3; D gene ambiguous. Germline assignment: CDR1 LGHNT and CDR2 FRNRAP. This CDR3 has 16 residues. V lost 0 bases to trimming and J lost 4 bases, with 14 bases between them. CDR3 sequence (DNA): TGTGCTAGTGGTTTGGTATGGGGTGGGTTGGCAGATACGCAGTATTTT. Encoded protein: CASGLVWGGLADTQYF.

The rearrangement links TRBV9 to TRBJ2-7, with a weak D call TRBD1 (6 bases). Trimming cost V 2 bases and J 3 bases, with 15 bases left between them. Germline-derived CDR1 and CDR2 are SGDLS and YYNGEE. This CDR3 comprises 15 residues. The CDR3, as DNA: TGTGCCAGCAGCGTGGCCCCACAGGGCTTCTACGAGCAGTACTTC. It codes for CASSVAPQGFYEQYF.

The gene calls are TRBV7-8 and TRBJ2-5; possibly TRBD1 or TRBD2 for D (5 bases each). The DNA end favors TRBJ2-7, so the J call may be wrong. This CDR3 is built from 13 residues. The germline V gene has CDR1 SGHVS and CDR2 FQNEAQ. The CDR3 DNA follows: TGTGCCAGCAGCTTAGGGGGGAAGTACGAGCAGTACTTC. This gives the protein CASSLGGKYEQYF.

The chain uses TRBV19 and TRBJ2-1; TRBD2 matches at 9 bases. Germline CDR1 reads LNHDA; CDR2 reads SQIVND (reference sequence). This CDR3 has 15 amino acids. The trim removed 5 bases at V and 4 bases at J, leaving 6 bases unmatched. CDR3 residues: CASSFLAGTYNEQFF. The CDR3 DNA reads as TGTGCCAGTAGTTTCCTAGCGGGAACTTACAATGAGCAGTTCTTC.

The V gene is TRBV6-1, the J gene TRBJ1-2, with D perhaps matching TRBD1 (6 bases). The CDR3 runs to 13 residues. Germline V gene data show CDR1 as MNHNS and CDR2 as SASEGT. V gave up 6 bases and J gave up 3 bases, with 11 bases separating them. The CDR3 spells CASRDSYDYGYTF. DNA of the CDR3: TGTGCCAGCAGGGACAGCTACGACTATGGCTACACCTTC.

The V and J genes are TRBV7-9 and TRBJ1-1, with D possibly matching TRBD1 (5 bases). Trimming shortened V by 4 bases and J by 5 bases, and 11 bases separated the two germline ends. In germline, CDR1 is SEHNR, CDR2 FQNEAQ (reference sequence). The CDR3 covers 13 residues. The CDR3 protein is CASSSQGGTEAFF. CDR3 in DNA: TGTGCCAGCAGCTCCCAGGGTGGTACTGAAGCTTTCTTT.

This chain uses TRBV5-1 with TRBJ2-7; TRBD1 aligns across 9 bases. The CDR3 length is 15 residues. With V trimmed by 3 bases and J by 5 bases, 9 bases remained unmatched. Germline-derived CDR1 and CDR2 are SGHRS and YFSETQ. The CDR3 loop reads CASSSLPGQGNEQYF. CDR3 bases: TGCGCCAGCAGCTCCCTTCCGGGACAGGGTAACGAGCAGTACTTC.

This clone has a single count. The genes are TRBV30 and TRBJ2-7; 8 bases are a match to TRBD2. The CDR3 runs 18 residues. Germline V gene data show CDR1 as GTSNPN and CDR2 as SVGIG (reference sequence). V gave up 3 bases and J gave up 0 bases; unmatched junction bases: 16. CDR3: CAWRARAGVKIGSYEQYF. DNA for the CDR3: TGTGCCTGGAGAGCCCGAGCGGGAGTAAAAATTGGCTCCTACGAGCAGTACTTC.

The chain couples TRBV13 to TRBJ2-1; 7 bases are shared with TRBD2. Germline CDR1 PRHDT, CDR2 FYEKMQ (reference sequence). Unmatched junction bases numbered 8, after V lost 5 bases and J lost 4 bases. The CDR3 sequence is 15 residues long. The CDR3 spells CASSEGLGVYNEQFF. Here the CDR3 DNA reads TGTGCCAGCAGCGAAGGACTAGGGGTTTACAATGAGCAGTTCTTC.

This clone showed up just once. J is TRBJ1-2 and V is TRBV14; D remains ambiguous. Trimming stripped 4 bases from V and 8 bases from J, with 17 bases between. This CDR3 comprises 14 residues. Per germline, CDR1 SGHDN and CDR2 FVKESK. The chain's CDR3 is CASSRDDAPGGYTF. CDR3 coding DNA: TGTGCCAGCAGCCGCGACGATGCTCCGGGGGGCTACACCTTC.

The chain carries TRBV21-1 and TRBJ1-1; no DNA check was done on the table's D call, TRBD1. TRBV21-1 is labeled a pseudogene. The CDR3 runs to 13 residues. CDR3 sequence reads: CASSEGRGRLAFF. For the CDR3, the DNA is TGTGCCAGCAGCGAGGGCAGGGGGCGCTTGGCTTTCTTT.

This clone was seen a few times. The genes are TRBV23-1 and TRBJ1-1, with D tentatively TRBD1 (5 bases). TRBV23-1 is an open reading frame whose function is uncertain. The V and J ends lost 3 bases and 3 bases respectively, with 5 bases between them. The CDR3 runs to 12 residues. CDR3 protein: CASSQTDTEAFF. Written as DNA, the CDR3 is TGCGCCAGCAGTCAGACAGACACTGAAGCTTTCTTT.